This T cell receptor beta chain was recovered during a study of blood T cell repertoires in COVID-19. J gave up 11 bases and V 4 bases, and 4 bases lay outside the gene matches. CDR1 and CDR2 (germline): SEHNR, FQNEAQ (reference sequence). The CDR3 is 11 residues long. Clones were sequenced by immunoSEQ multiplex PCR, and TCRdb holds only the in-frame ones, with some missing. The sample includes 200,000 to 250,000 clones, about four fifths of them seen just once. This clone has more than one count but fewer than ten. The source material was PBMCs or T cells enriched from blood (not recorded which). This TCR was recovered from a woman between 45 and 65 years old who had been exposed to COVID-19. The rearrangement uses TRBV7-9 and TRBJ1-1, with 7 bases that match TRBD1. CDR3 sequence reads: CASSSGGTAFF. The CDR3 coding sequence is TGTGCCAGCAGCTCAGGGGGTACGGCTTTCTTT.